The present TCR beta chain was sequenced within a study of cytomegalovirus exposure and HLA in healthy donors. This clone appeared a single time. A multiplex PCR was run with 60 Vbeta primers and 13 Jbeta primers. Clones were sequenced by immunoSEQ multiplex PCR, and TCRdb holds only the in-frame ones, with some missing. The sample records 150,000 to 200,000 clones, around 75% being singletons. The sequencing input was PBMCs. The receptor was derived from a male donor in good health and CMV-seronegative.

DNA for the CDR3: TGTGCCAGCAGCTCCGCTATGGGCAATCAGCCCCAGCATTTT. It translates to CASSSAMGNQPQHF. The genes are TRBV11-2 and TRBJ1-5, with D unresolved. The CDR3 runs to 14 residues. Trimming pared 4 bases from V and 2 bases from J, leaving 9 bases between. Germline CDR1 and CDR2: SGHAT and FQNNGV.